The 5 T cell receptor beta chains below come from one sample, sequenced in a study of a mutant IDH1 vaccine in newly diagnosed glioma. This sample's time point: week 11, during vaccination. Each dose of the vaccine consisted of 300 ug of mutant IDH1 20-mer peptide, with topical imiquimod. Profiling relied on immunoSEQ multiplex PCR, and the TCRdb table lists in-frame clones only, not all of them. The repertoire holds about 32,000 clones, 60% to 80% seen once, with approximately 25% in the top ten. Their antigens are not known. Sample: PBMCs, taken from a glioma patient whose treatment included an IDH1 peptide vaccine. Receptors originate from a man in his thirties or forties with glioma.

CDR3 loop: CASSQAVQQVSLDTEAFF. The CDR3 DNA reads TGCGCCAGCAGCCAAGCAGTTCAGCAAGTATCCTTAGACACTGAAGCTTTCTTT. V is TRBV4-1 and J is TRBJ1-1, with D hard to call. Between the trimmed V and J ends, which lost 1 base and 3 bases, there was a span of 21 bases. This CDR3 spans 18 amino acids. Germline-derived CDR1 and CDR2 are MGHRA and YSYEKL.

V gene TRBV2 combines with J gene TRBJ2-6; possibly TRBD1 for D (6 bases). V was pared by 6 bases and J by 2 bases, with 17 bases between. CDR1 and CDR2 (germline): SNHLY, FYNNEI. The CDR3 loop spans 17 amino acids. The CDR3 nucleotides read TGTGCCAGCAGCTCCGGGACAACTAGGGCTGGGGCCAACGTCCTGACTTTC. The encoded protein is CASSSGTTRAGANVLTF.

The CDR3 loop is CASSYGDTQYF. CDR3 bases: TGTGCCAGCAGTTACGGGGATACGCAGTATTTT. The V and J genes are TRBV6-6 and TRBJ2-3; no clear D gene. V lost 2 bases, J lost 6 bases, and 3 bases lay in between. This CDR3 comprises 11 residues. Germline V gives CDR1 MNHNY, CDR2 SVGAGI (reference sequence).

Only one count was recorded for this clone. The gene calls are TRBV2 and TRBJ1-5; a possible D gene is TRBD1 (6 bases). CDR1 is SNHLY and CDR2 is FYNNEI in the germline V gene. Trimming stripped 4 bases from V and 7 bases from J, with 14 bases between. There are 14 residues in the CDR3. The CDR3 DNA reads TGTGCCAGCAGTGTTGGCAGGGGAGTGCAGCCCCAGCATTTT. Its protein is CASSVGRGVQPQHF.

The chain combines TRBV5-1 with TRBJ2-2, with D perhaps TRBD2 (6 bases). V gave up 3 bases and J gave up 3 bases, with 12 bases separating them. Germline CDR1 is SGHRS and CDR2 is YFSETQ. This CDR3 has 15 residues. The CDR3 DNA reads TGCGCCAGCAGCTCCGGGACTTTTGACACCGGGGAGCTGTTTTTT. Translated, it gives CASSSGTFDTGELFF.